This TCR beta chain was captured by sequencing in a study of Ad26.COV2.S vaccination and SARS-CoV-2 variants. The wider study: Donor had been placed in the Ad26.COV2.S arm of the COV1001 trial. Study-wide points: Analyses that measured TCR breadth and depth may have underestimated total T cell responses. Placebo recipients and vaccine recipients were similar in non-spike TCR breadth.

Assay used: immunoSEQ multiplex PCR; TCRdb lists only in-frame clones, some missing. The sample holds 300,000 to 400,000 clones, approximately 85% seen once. Treatment defined: approximately 18 received Ad26.COV2.S at low or high dose, single or two shots; 5 received placebo; per-sample allocation not given. Collection of the samples took place on day 63 after the first injection of vaccine or placebo. Note on this clone: The antigen remains unidentified.

From germline, CDR1 is MGHRA and CDR2 YSYEKL. Germline trimming cut 0 bases from V and 9 bases from J; bases unmatched to any gene: 23. This CDR3 is built from 20 residues. The source of this sequence is a person between 18 and 65 years old who received the Ad26.COV2.S COVID-19 vaccine or a placebo. The chain couples TRBV4-1 to TRBJ2-7, with 10 bases that match TRBD1. This sample comprised peripheral blood, obtained in a trial of Ad26.COV2.S vaccine versus placebo. CDR3 loop: CASSQDATGTGASLGLGQYF. CDR3 bases: TGCGCCAGCAGCCAAGATGCGACCGGGACAGGGGCCAGTCTGGGCTTGGGGCAGTACTTC.